This TCR beta chain was identified in a study of cytomegalovirus exposure and HLA in healthy donors (TCRdb year 2017). Background for the entire study: According to an earlier analysis of 550 to 750 of the donors, roughly 180 million T cells yielded 90 million to 130 million unique TCR beta sequences and about 300 Gb of sequence data. A handful of DR-DQ haplotypes were handled as single units for association and clustering because linkage in the cohort was strong. Typing coverage differed by locus: A, B, C, DRB1 and DQB1 were typed in roughly 629-640 donors, DQA1 in roughly 500, DPA1 in roughly 590, and DPB1 in approximately 450. Besides the first cohort of some 670 subjects, a separate validation cohort made up of over a hundred different subjects was used. Around 330 gigabases of sequencing data and 91 million or so unique TCR sequences made up an early release that covered nearly 650 HLA-typed donors. High-throughput TCR immunosequencing, statistical association of individual TCRs with disease status, and machine learning were combined to predict cytomegalovirus infection status. The study used immunosequencing to profile the T cell repertoires of 666 subjects and linked those repertoires to cytomegalovirus serostatus. The study was designed to test whether signatures of past pathogen exposure could be identified by cataloging public T cell receptors. Every discovery cohort repertoire had been produced on one sequencing platform. In a later genetic analysis, genome-wide SNP genotypes for about 55% of the roughly 700 donors were used, and that subset was treated as a discovery cohort. Of the 300 to 450 genotyped donors, 65% to 90% were placed in the genetic ancestry cluster associated with self-reported Caucasian donors. An earlier analysis of some 500 of the donors used high-throughput TCR beta sequencing to judge whether each TCR beta V gene segment behaved as functional or pseudogenic. In a later analysis, previously published TCR beta repertoires from fewer than 750 donors were re-analyzed and high-resolution HLA genotyping was added so that TCR occurrence patterns could be studied. Alongside the repertoire data, information on donor age, sex, ethnicity and CMV serostatus was compiled. On average, about 240,000 unique TCR beta nucleotide sequences were sequenced per donor among roughly 430 genotyped donors of the cohort, with 15% to 20% of those sequences being non-productive. The later analysis used no new phenotypic data to find candidate immune exposures, relying instead on TCR beta sequences and their occurrence across donors. HLA typing included class I and class II loci at four-digit resolution. The paper as a whole reports these results and caveats: The study listed 150 to 200 TCR beta chains as associated with cytomegalovirus. In a later genetic analysis, a missense DCLRE1C variant was associated with V-gene and J-gene trimming of TCR beta chains, and the association was replicated in an independent cohort. HLA typing was unavailable for some donors at each locus, so association tests used only the typed subset. Linkage disequilibrium might explain the correlated functional status among segregating V segments, but an unknown experimental factor could not be excluded. The only immune exposure information available for the cohort was CMV serostatus. About 17 rarely observed V segments, including chromosome 9 orphons, were excluded from the earlier analysis of several hundred of the donors because counts were too low. Several of the top co-occurrence clusters appeared to be linked to parvovirus B19, influenza, CMV and Epstein-Barr virus, according to a later analysis. When HLA alleles, especially DR and DQ, strongly co-occurred, attributing TCR associations to individual alleles was difficult. Only TCR beta chains were sequenced in this cohort, and the absence of alpha or paired-chain data limited detectable features. An earlier analysis of roughly 570 of the donors showed that most TCR beta V segments appeared in productive rearrangements either about 87% or about 30% of the time, which broadly matched IMGT annotations. Most CMV-associated TCR beta chains appeared to be HLA-restricted in a later analysis, and the HLA associations seemed to be driven largely by CMV exposure. The classifier was reported to diagnose cytomegalovirus status with high specificity and sensitivity in both the original and validation cohorts. In a later analysis, HLA-associated TCR beta chains showed more clonal expansion and lower generation probabilities than non-associated chains that were equally common. A cluster of highly shared sequence variants was judged likely to represent a technical artifact of the sequencing pipeline. It was suggested by the authors that the approach could potentially be generalized to other disease states and immunological phenotypes. In a later analysis, TCR association rates were found to vary across HLA loci, with the most associated TCRs seen for DRB1 alleles and the fewest for HLA-C alleles. At a false discovery rate of 0.05, a later analysis linked 15,000 to 20,000 TCR beta sequences to specific HLA alleles. The presence/absence analyses assumed that sequencing depth was roughly uniform across donors, and that assumption may not be true. Three of the identified cytomegalovirus-associated TCR beta chains were confirmed in vitro to be specific for cytomegalovirus antigens. Compared with the roughly 670-donor mean, donors in an Asian-associated ancestry cluster had fewer N-insertions in productive TCRs, according to a later genetic analysis. Most TCR sequences were observed very rarely across donors, whereas some public TCRs were present in many individuals. A further reported finding was that TCR beta sequences accurately predicted the HLA-A and HLA-B alleles for most subjects in the first cohort.

The library was made by the immunoSEQ multiplex PCR assay. For the multiplex PCR, a mixture combining 60 forward primers for TCR Vbeta segments and 13 reverse primers for TCR Jbeta segments was used. A multiplex PCR assay on genomic DNA amplified the CDR3 region of rearranged TCR beta genes. On the Illumina HiSeq System, the amplified TCR beta libraries were sequenced as 87-base-pair reads. In the original analysis: In a later analysis, around 80 million unique TCR beta chains were counted across the 666 repertoires, and roughly 10 million of these chains were shared by at least two donors. To remove PCR and sequencing errors, raw reads were error-corrected and collapsed into unique sequences using a nearest-neighbor algorithm that merged closely related sequences. To assign V, D and J gene segments, CDR3 sequences were aligned to IMGT reference sequences. For a sequence to be retained, a match of at least six nucleotides to both a V gene segment and a J gene segment was required. A rearrangement was called productive if the CDR3 had no stop codons and remained in frame with V and J, and every other rearrangement was called non-productive. Following IMGT convention, CDR3 was defined as the stretch from the second conserved V-encoded cysteine up to the conserved J-encoded phenylalanine. The earlier analysis of a few hundred of the donors excluded any sequence lacking an unambiguous match to a single V gene segment. An earlier analysis of 500 to 700 of the donors classified V segments as functional when productive rearrangements were above 56.7% and as segregating when the standard deviation between donors was above 5%. To diagnose cytomegalovirus status from the catalog of TCR beta chain sequences, a statistical classification framework was built. A later analysis assigned V and J genes by comparing TCR nucleotide sequences with IMGT/GENE-DB human TR gene sequences. A later analysis assigned CDR3 sequences and most-parsimonious VDJ recombination scenarios with the TCRdist pipeline. In a later analysis, each TCR beta chain was defined by its CDR3 amino acid sequence together with its V-gene family, and reads lacking a unique V-gene family were excluded. In a later analysis, 500 to 700 highly shared, low-generation-probability nucleotide sequences were removed to address suspected cross-contamination and a sequencing artifact. For each public chain, a later analysis derived a clonal expansion index from normalized ranks of inferred template counts within each repertoire. In a later analysis, generation probabilities were computed using a VDJ recombination model fitted to out-of-frame rearrangements, and the results were checked against IGoR. In a later analysis, TCR-TCR, TCR-HLA and TCR-CMV co-occurrence was scored with hypergeometric tests, and a repertoire-size bias correction was applied to TCR pairs. False discovery rates were estimated in a later analysis by permuting HLA or CMV assignments 20 times. In a later analysis, co-occurring TCRs were grouped using DBSCAN, with TCRdist sequence similarity added in when clustering inside HLA-allele-positive subsets. For co-occurrence clustering, repertoires with fewer than 30,000 or more than 120,000 public chains were excluded, along with five or six repertoires with anomalous nucleotide sharing. TCRdb mirrors the immuneACCESS table, restricted to in-frame sequences. Some clones are absent from its copies; in checked studies, under half trace to an unresolved V gene, and the reason for the others is unknown. D and trimming come from the DNA, and the V and J calls and clone size come from that table. The table for this sample lists some 170,000 clones; approximately 80% of them were counted only once. The ten largest clonotypes hold roughly 10% of the sample.

A note on this clone: Its antigen is currently not known. Per-nucleotide qualities are absent, and no much larger clonotype sits a single base away.

The cohort comprised some 680 healthy bone marrow donors. Cohort members were all nominally healthy when sampled, although unrecorded immune exposures were likely present. The donor tested CMV seropositive, placing the donor among the 250 to 300 seropositive members of the cohort. A peripheral blood sample was provided by each donor, and peripheral blood mononuclear cells were used for TCR beta sequencing. The Qiagen DNeasy Blood Extraction Kit was used to extract genomic DNA from the blood cell samples. This TCR was recovered from a man aged 18 to 29 in good health and CMV-seropositive. Sample: PBMCs.

The CDR3 region: CASSLDGLRGRPYEQYF. The nucleotides are TGCGCCAGCAGCTTGGACGGGTTGCGGGGGCGACCCTACGAGCAGTACTTC. Rearrangement joined TRBV5-1 to TRBJ2-7; tentative D gene TRBD2, with 7 bases matching. A distance of 18 bases separates the germline ends of V and J, which lose 0 bases and 2 bases respectively. From the germline V gene, CDR1 is SGHRS and CDR2 is YFSETQ. From cysteine to phenylalanine, the CDR3 is 17 amino acids long. The sequence is cut down to CDR3 DNA, 51 bases in frame from base 1.